One TCR beta chain is described in this entry. Time point defined: pretreatment peripheral blood. Each individual provided 1 to 8 samples (taken pretreatment and on-treatment). These data are taken from a study of PD-L1 blockade in urothelial cancer. Study summary: Administration of atezolizumab to patients began at some point between 2013 and 2015, at 1,200 mg intravenously every 3 weeks. Among blood samples, the median T cell count was some 140,000. Male patients with bladder-origin urothelial cancer numbered about 90% of the 29.

CDR1 and CDR2 from the germline V gene are MDHEN and SYDVKM. The CDR3 has 16 amino acids. V lost 6 bases to trimming and J lost 8 bases, with 25 bases between them. The method was immunoSEQ multiplex PCR; TCRdb's version includes in-frame clones alone and lacks a portion of them. The sample yields 55,000 to 85,000 clones, roughly 84% seen once. This specimen was PBMCs, taken around atezolizumab (anti-PD-L1) treatment. The clonotype originates from an older woman with urothelial cancer. The chain carries TRBV28 and TRBJ1-1, with D possibly being TRBD1 (5 bases). The CDR3 is CASSPPGAAVGREAFF. DNA for the CDR3: TGTGCCAGCAGCCCTCCTGGGGCGGCGGTAGGAAGAGAAGCTTTCTTT.